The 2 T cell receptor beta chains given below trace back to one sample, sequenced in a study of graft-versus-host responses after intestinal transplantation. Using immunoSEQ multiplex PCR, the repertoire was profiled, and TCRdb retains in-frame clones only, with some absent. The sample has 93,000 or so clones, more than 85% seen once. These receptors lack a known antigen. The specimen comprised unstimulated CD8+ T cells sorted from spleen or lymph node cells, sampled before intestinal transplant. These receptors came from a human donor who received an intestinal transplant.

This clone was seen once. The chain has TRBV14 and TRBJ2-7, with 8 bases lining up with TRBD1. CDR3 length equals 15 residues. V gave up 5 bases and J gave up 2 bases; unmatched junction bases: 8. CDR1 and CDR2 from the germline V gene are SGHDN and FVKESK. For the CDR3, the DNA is TGTGCCAGCAGCTACGGGACAGGCACCACCTACGAGCAGTACTTC. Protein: CASSYGTGTTYEQYF.

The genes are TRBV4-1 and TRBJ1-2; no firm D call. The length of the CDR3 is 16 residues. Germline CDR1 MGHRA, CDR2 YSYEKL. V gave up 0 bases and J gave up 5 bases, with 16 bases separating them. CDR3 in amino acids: CASSQDPATPDYGYTF. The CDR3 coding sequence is TGCGCCAGCAGCCAAGATCCGGCTACCCCTGATTATGGCTACACCTTC.